The 9 T cell receptor beta chains below come from one sample, sequenced in a study of beta chain features in type 1 diabetes. Points from the study as a whole: Moderate but significant shortening of TCRB CDR3s was recorded in all four CD4+ subsets from Type 1 diabetes patients.

All of the isolated RNA was reverse transcribed, so expressed TCRB transcripts were sequenced. Generated by immunoSEQ multiplex PCR, the TCRdb table keeps only in-frame clones and is missing some. The table records 160,000 or so clones, approximately 8.8% of them present only once. No antigen has been assigned to these receptors. The sample comprised central memory CD4+ T cells from blood. These TCRs come from a woman in her 30s with type 1 diabetes.

This chain connects TRBV7-3 to TRBJ2-1; D might be TRBD1 (6 bases). The V gene lost 1 base and the J gene lost 13 bases, with 14 bases spanning the gap. CDR1 SGHTA and CDR2 FQGTGA come from the germline V gene. The CDR3 totals 13 residues. In DNA, the CDR3 is TGTGCCAGCAGCTTAAGGGGCAGGGACACCCAGTTCTTC. Translation gives CASSLRGRDTQFF.

In its sample, this clone was seen a few times. The V call is TRBV5-1, the J call TRBJ1-4; D is ambiguous. Trimming removed 6 bases at V and 0 bases at J, with 12 bases between. Germline assignment: CDR1 SGHRS and CDR2 YFSETQ. CDR3 length: 15 amino acids. The CDR3: CASKEQSATNEKLFF. The CDR3 DNA follows: TGCGCCAGCAAGGAACAGTCAGCAACTAATGAAAAACTGTTTTTT.

V and J are TRBV28 and TRBJ2-7; tentative D call: TRBD1 (6 bases). Per the germline V gene, CDR1 is MDHEN and CDR2 is SYDVKM. The CDR3 has 13 residues. V lost 4 bases, J lost 3 bases, and 10 bases lay in between. The CDR3 sequence: CASSWGRLYEQYF. Written as DNA, the CDR3 is TGTGCCAGCAGTTGGGGGCGGCTCTACGAGCAGTACTTC.

V is TRBV27 and J is TRBJ2-1; a possible D gene is TRBD2 (5 bases). Germline CDR1 and CDR2: MNHEY and SMNVEV (reference sequence). Trimming removed 0 bases at V and 9 bases at J, with 12 bases between. This CDR3 is 14 amino acids long. CDR3: CASSLSPIAFEQFF. As DNA, the CDR3 is TGTGCCAGCAGTTTATCCCCTATAGCGTTTGAGCAGTTCTTC.

The table lists this clone with a few counts. This sample includes further DNA sequences coding for the same CDR3. The chain has TRBV16 and TRBJ1-1; tentatively, D is TRBD1 (5 bases). CDR3 length: 14 amino acids. The germline V gene has CDR1 KGHSY and CDR2 FQNENV. Trimming cost V 1 base and J 3 bases, with 9 bases left between them. In nucleotides, the CDR3 is TGTGCCAGCAGCCAATTCGGCAGGGACACTGAAGCTTTCTTT. Translation: CASSQFGRDTEAFF.

This clone occurred a few times. This chain connects TRBV11-3 to TRBJ2-1, with 9 positions matching TRBD2. Germline V gene lookup returns CDR1 SGHNT and CDR2 YENEEA. The ends lost 3 bases at V and 9 bases at J; junction bases unmatched: 3. CDR3 length equals 13 residues. The CDR3 nucleotides are TGTGCCAGCAGCTTGTCGACTAGCGGTGAGCAGTTCTTC. It translates to CASSLSTSGEQFF.

The chain links TRBV13 to TRBJ2-7, with D maybe TRBD1 (6 bases). Between the trimmed V and J ends, which lost 0 bases and 4 bases, there was a span of 7 bases. The CDR3 totals 13 residues. The germline V gene has CDR1 PRHDT and CDR2 FYEKMQ (reference sequence). The CDR3 loop is CASSLGDRYEQYF. The CDR3 bases are TGTGCCAGCAGCTTAGGCGACAGGTACGAGCAGTACTTC.

This clone occurred a few times. This chain joins TRBV11-2 and TRBJ1-2; no definite D call. V gave up 10 bases and J gave up 8 bases, with 17 bases separating them. Germline V gene data show CDR1 as SGHAT and CDR2 as FQNNGV. This CDR3 comprises 12 residues. The CDR3, as DNA: TGTGCCACCACGTTGGGTGGAGGGGGCTACACCTTC. The encoded protein is CATTLGGGGYTF.

This clone was picked up a small number of times. This chain joins TRBV2 and TRBJ2-3, with TRBD2 matching 8 bases. From germline, CDR1 is SNHLY and CDR2 FYNNEI. Trimming at V came to 4 bases and at J to 3 bases, leaving 6 bases not matched to a gene. This CDR3 region has 15 residues. CDR3 loop: CASSVVSGTTDTQYF. CDR3 nucleotide sequence: TGTGCCAGCAGTGTGGTTAGCGGGACGACAGATACGCAGTATTTT. Full variable domain (missing parts from reference TRBV2 and TRBJ2-3): EPEVTQTPSHQVTQMGQEVILRCVPISNHLYFYWYRQILGQKVEFLVSFYNNEISEKSEIFDDQFSVERPDGSNFTLKIRSTKLEDSAMYFCASSVVSGTTDTQYFGPGTRLTVL.